This TCR beta chain derives from a study of cytomegalovirus exposure and HLA in healthy donors. The germline CDR1 and CDR2 sequences are MNHEY and SVGAGI. V lost 8 bases and J 1 base, leaving 6 bases between the germline ends. The CDR3 runs 12 residues. Details on this clone: Antigen: not known.

Sampled while nominally healthy, donors likely had unrecorded immune exposures. Study results and caveats: Around 160 TCR beta chains were listed as cytomegalovirus-associated.

Use of 60 Vbeta and 13 Jbeta primers characterized the PCR. Assay used: immunoSEQ multiplex PCR; TCRdb lists only in-frame clones, some missing. Of some 200,000 clones listed, approximately 79% are singletons. This TCR was sampled from a man between 35 and 55 years old in good health and CMV-seropositive. Sequenced sample: PBMCs. The V gene is TRBV6-5, the J gene TRBJ1-3, with D hard to call. CDR3 loop: CASSKSGNTIYF. In DNA, the CDR3 is TGTGCCAGCTCTAAGTCTGGAAACACCATATATTTT.